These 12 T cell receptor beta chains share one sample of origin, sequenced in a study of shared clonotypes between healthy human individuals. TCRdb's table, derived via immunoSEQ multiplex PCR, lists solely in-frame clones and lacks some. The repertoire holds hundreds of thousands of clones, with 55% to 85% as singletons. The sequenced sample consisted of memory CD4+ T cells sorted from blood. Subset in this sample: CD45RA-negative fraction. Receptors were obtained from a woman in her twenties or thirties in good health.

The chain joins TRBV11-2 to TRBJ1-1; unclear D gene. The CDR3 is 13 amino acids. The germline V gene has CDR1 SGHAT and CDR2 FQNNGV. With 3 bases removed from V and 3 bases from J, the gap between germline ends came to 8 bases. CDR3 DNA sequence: TGTGCCAGCAGCTTGGGAGCACACACTGAAGCTTTCTTT. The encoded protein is CASSLGAHTEAFF.

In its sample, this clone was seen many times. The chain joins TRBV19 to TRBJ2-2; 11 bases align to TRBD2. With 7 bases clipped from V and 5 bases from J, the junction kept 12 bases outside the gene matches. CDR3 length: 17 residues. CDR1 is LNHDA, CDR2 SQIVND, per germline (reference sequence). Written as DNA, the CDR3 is TGTGCCAGTAAAAGGGTACTAGCGGGAGTTAGTACCGGGGAGCTGTTTTTT. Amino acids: CASKRVLAGVSTGELFF. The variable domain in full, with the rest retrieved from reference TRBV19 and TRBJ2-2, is DGGITQSPKYLFRKEGQNVTLSCEQNLNHDAMYWYRQDPGQGLRLIYYSQIVNDFQKGDIAEGYSVSREKKESFPLTVTSAQKNPTAFYLCASKRVLAGVSTGELFFGEGSRLTVL.

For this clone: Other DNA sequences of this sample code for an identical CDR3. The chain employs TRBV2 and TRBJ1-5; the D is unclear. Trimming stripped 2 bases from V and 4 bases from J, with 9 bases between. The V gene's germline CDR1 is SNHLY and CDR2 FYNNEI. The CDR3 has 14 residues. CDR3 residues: CASSERVGNQPQHF. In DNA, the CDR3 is TGTGCCAGCAGTGAAAGGGTAGGGAATCAGCCCCAGCATTTT.

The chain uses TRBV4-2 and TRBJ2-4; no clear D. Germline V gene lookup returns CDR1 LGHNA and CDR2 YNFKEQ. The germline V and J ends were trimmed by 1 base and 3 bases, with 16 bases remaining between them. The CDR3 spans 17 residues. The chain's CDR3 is CASSQVGNPKDKNIQYF. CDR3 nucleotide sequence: TGTGCCAGCAGCCAAGTAGGGAACCCTAAGGACAAAAACATTCAGTACTTC.

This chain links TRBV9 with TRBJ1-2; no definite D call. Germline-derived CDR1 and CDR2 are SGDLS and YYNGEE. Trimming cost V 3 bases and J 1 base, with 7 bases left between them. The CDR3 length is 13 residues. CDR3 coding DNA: TGTGCCAGCAGCGAGGCAGTTAACTATGGCTACACCTTC. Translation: CASSEAVNYGYTF.

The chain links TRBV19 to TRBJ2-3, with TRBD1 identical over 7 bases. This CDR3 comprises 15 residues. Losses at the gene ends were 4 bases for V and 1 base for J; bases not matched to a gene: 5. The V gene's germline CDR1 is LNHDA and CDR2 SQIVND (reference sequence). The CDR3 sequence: CASSSRQGGTDTQYF. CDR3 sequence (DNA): TGTGCCAGTAGTAGCAGACAGGGTGGCACAGATACGCAGTATTTT.

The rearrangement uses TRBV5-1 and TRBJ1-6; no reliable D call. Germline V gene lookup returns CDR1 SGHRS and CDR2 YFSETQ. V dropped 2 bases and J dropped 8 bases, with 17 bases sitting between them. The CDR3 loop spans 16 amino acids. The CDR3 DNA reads TGCGCCAGCAGCTTAGTTCCCTCCCTCGAGGATTCACCCCTCCACTTT. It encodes CASSLVPSLEDSPLHF.

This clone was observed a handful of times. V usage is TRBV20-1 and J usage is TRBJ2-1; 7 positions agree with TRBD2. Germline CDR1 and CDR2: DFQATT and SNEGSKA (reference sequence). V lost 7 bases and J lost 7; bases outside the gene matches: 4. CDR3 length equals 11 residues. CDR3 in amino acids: CSVAGDNEQFF. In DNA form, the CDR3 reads TGCAGTGTGGCGGGAGATAATGAGCAGTTCTTC.

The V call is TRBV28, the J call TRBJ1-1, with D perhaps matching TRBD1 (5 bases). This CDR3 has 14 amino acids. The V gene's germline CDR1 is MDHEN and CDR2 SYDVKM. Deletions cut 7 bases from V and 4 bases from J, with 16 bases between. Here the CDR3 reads CASTPAGSGTEAFF. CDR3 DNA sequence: TGTGCCAGCACCCCAGCAGGGTCGGGCACTGAAGCTTTCTTT.

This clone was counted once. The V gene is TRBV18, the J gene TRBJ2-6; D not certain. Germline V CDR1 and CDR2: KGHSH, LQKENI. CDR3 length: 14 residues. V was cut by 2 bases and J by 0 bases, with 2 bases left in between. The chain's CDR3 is CASSPNSGANVLTF. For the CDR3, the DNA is TGTGCCAGCTCACCAAACTCTGGGGCCAACGTCCTGACTTTC. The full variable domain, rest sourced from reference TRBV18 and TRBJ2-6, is NAGVMQNPRHLVRRRGQEARLRCSPMKGHSHVYWYRQLPEEGLKFMVYLQKENIIDESGMPKERFSAEFPKEGPSILRIQQVVRGDSAAYFCASSPNSGANVLTFGAGSRLTVL.

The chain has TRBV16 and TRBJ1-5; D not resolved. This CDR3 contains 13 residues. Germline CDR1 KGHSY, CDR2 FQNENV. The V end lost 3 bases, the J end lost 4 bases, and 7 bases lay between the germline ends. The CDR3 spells CASSQLRNQPQHF. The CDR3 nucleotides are TGTGCCAGCAGCCAGCTCCGAAATCAGCCCCAGCATTTT.

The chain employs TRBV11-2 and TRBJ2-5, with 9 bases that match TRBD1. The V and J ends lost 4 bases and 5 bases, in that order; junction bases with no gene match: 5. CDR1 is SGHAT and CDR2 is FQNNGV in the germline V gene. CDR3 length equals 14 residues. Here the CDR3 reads CASSSGTGWETQYF. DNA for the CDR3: TGTGCCAGCAGCTCCGGGACAGGGTGGGAGACCCAGTACTTC.